This T cell receptor beta chain was obtained from a study of cytomegalovirus exposure and HLA in healthy donors (dated by TCRdb to the late 2010s). About the investigation overall: In an earlier analysis of 550 to 750 of the donors, approximately 260 Gb of sequence data and 90 million to 120 million unique TCR beta sequences from about 179 million T cells were reported. About five DR-DQ haplotypes were treated as single units for association and clustering because of strong linkage in the cohort. An earlier analysis of a few hundred of the donors applied high-throughput TCR beta sequencing to assess whether each TCR beta V gene segment acted as functional or pseudogenic. A later analysis re-analyzed previously published TCR beta repertoires from roughly 690 donors and added high-resolution HLA genotyping to study TCR occurrence patterns. Among 300 to 500 genotyped donors of the cohort, an average of around 250,000 unique TCR beta nucleotide sequences was sequenced per donor, of which 15% to 20% were non-productive. The later analysis used no new phenotypic data to find candidate immune exposures, relying instead on TCR beta sequences and their occurrence across donors. A later genetic analysis took genome-wide SNP genotypes for about 55% of the 666 donors and used that subset as a discovery cohort. To predict cytomegalovirus infection status, the study combined high-throughput TCR immunosequencing, statistical association of individual TCRs with disease status, and machine learning. HLA typing covered class I and class II loci at four-digit resolution. The study was designed to test whether signatures of past pathogen exposure could be identified by cataloging public T cell receptors. Roughly 300 gigabases of sequencing data and approximately 80 million unique TCR sequences were included in an early release covering 550 to 800 HLA-typed donors. Every discovery cohort repertoire had been produced on one sequencing platform. Of the roughly 410 genotyped donors, less than 90% were placed in the genetic ancestry cluster associated with self-reported Caucasian donors. Donor age, sex, ethnicity and CMV serostatus were compiled together with the repertoire data. Besides the first cohort of under 700 subjects, a separate validation cohort made up of 120 different subjects was used. The number of donors typed differed by locus, with roughly 620-640 for A, B, C, DRB1 and DQB1, approximately 500 for DQA1, nearly 610 for DPA1, and around 450 for DPB1. Using immunosequencing, the study profiled T cell repertoires from fewer than 700 subjects and related those repertoires to cytomegalovirus serostatus. Summary of the overall study and its limitations: The classifier was reported to diagnose cytomegalovirus status with high specificity and sensitivity in both the original cohort and the validation cohort. Approximately 16 rarely observed V segments, including chromosome 9 orphons, were excluded from the earlier analysis of a few hundred of the donors because counts were too low. Presence/absence analyses assumed roughly uniform sequencing depth across donors, an assumption that may not hold. According to a later analysis, TCR association rates differed among HLA loci, with DRB1 alleles showing the most associated TCRs and HLA-C alleles showing the fewest. Compared with equally common non-associated chains, HLA-associated TCR beta chains in a later analysis were more clonally expanded and had lower generation probabilities. Specific HLA alleles were associated with 16,951 TCR beta sequences at a false discovery rate of 0.05 in a later analysis. V-gene and J-gene trimming of TCR beta chains was associated with a missense DCLRE1C variant in a later genetic analysis, and the association was replicated in an independent cohort. A few of the identified cytomegalovirus-associated TCR beta chains were confirmed in vitro to be specific for cytomegalovirus antigens. HLA typing was unavailable for some donors at each locus, so association tests used only the typed subset. Assigning TCR associations to individual alleles was difficult when HLA alleles, especially DR and DQ, strongly co-occurred. Correlated functional status among segregating V segments might reflect linkage disequilibrium, but an unknown experimental factor could not be ruled out. Some IMGT-functional V segments, including TRBV6-2 and TRBV6-3, could not be distinguished by the 87-base-pair reads and were therefore excluded. A cluster of highly shared sequence variants was judged likely to be a technical artifact of the sequencing pipeline. A later analysis found that most CMV-associated TCR beta chains appeared HLA-restricted, with HLA associations seemingly driven largely by CMV exposure. Immune exposure information for the cohort was limited to CMV serostatus. In this cohort, only TCR beta chains were sequenced, and detectable features were limited by the absence of alpha or paired-chain data. Most TCR sequences were seen in very few donors, while some public TCRs were found in many individuals. In an earlier analysis of approximately 590 of the donors, most TCR beta V segments were observed in productive rearrangements about 90% or about 30% of the time, broadly matching IMGT annotations. In the study, some 160 TCR beta chains were listed as associated with cytomegalovirus. The authors suggested that the approach could potentially be generalized to other disease states and immunological phenotypes. A later analysis reported that several top co-occurrence clusters appeared linked to parvovirus B19, influenza, CMV and Epstein-Barr virus. A further reported finding was that TCR beta sequences accurately predicted the HLA-A and HLA-B alleles for most subjects in the first cohort. According to a later genetic analysis, donors in an Asian-associated ancestry cluster had fewer N-insertions in productive TCRs than the approximately 670-donor mean.

The cohort was made up of roughly 670 healthy bone marrow donors. At the time of sampling, every cohort member was nominally healthy, though immune exposures that went unrecorded were likely present. The donor was CMV seropositive and belonged to the group of more than 250 seropositive cohort members. A peripheral blood sample was provided by each donor, and peripheral blood mononuclear cells were used for TCR beta sequencing. The Qiagen DNeasy Blood Extraction Kit was used to extract genomic DNA from the blood cell samples. The library relied on the immunoSEQ multiplex PCR assay. A mixture of 60 forward primers for TCR Vbeta segments and 13 reverse primers for TCR Jbeta segments was used in the multiplex PCR. The CDR3 region of rearranged TCR beta genes was amplified from genomic DNA with a multiplex PCR assay. Amplified TCR beta libraries were sequenced as 87-base-pair reads on the Illumina HiSeq System. Turning to the authors' computational methods: Across the 700 or so repertoires, a later analysis counted tens of millions of unique TCR beta chains, some 11 million of which were shared by at least two donors. Raw reads were error-corrected and collapsed into unique sequences with a nearest-neighbor algorithm that merged closely related sequences to remove PCR and sequencing errors. V, D and J gene segments were assigned by aligning CDR3 sequences to IMGT reference sequences. For a sequence to be retained, a match of at least six nucleotides to both a V gene segment and a J gene segment was required. A rearrangement was called productive if the CDR3 had no stop codons and remained in frame with V and J, and every other rearrangement was called non-productive. Following IMGT convention, CDR3 was defined as the stretch from the second conserved V-encoded cysteine up to the conserved J-encoded phenylalanine. The earlier analysis of 550 to 650 of the donors excluded any sequence lacking an unambiguous match to a single V gene segment. In an earlier analysis of almost 600 of the donors, a V segment was called functional when productive rearrangements were above 56.7%, and segregating when the standard deviation between donors exceeded 5%. A statistical classification framework was built for diagnosing cytomegalovirus status from the catalog of TCR beta chain sequences. In a later analysis, V and J genes were assigned by comparing TCR nucleotide sequences against IMGT/GENE-DB human TR gene sequences. In a later analysis, CDR3 sequences and most-parsimonious VDJ recombination scenarios were assigned using the TCRdist pipeline. In a later analysis, each TCR beta chain was defined by its CDR3 amino acid sequence together with its V-gene family, and reads lacking a unique V-gene family were excluded. In a later analysis, some 600 highly shared, low-generation-probability nucleotide sequences were removed to address suspected cross-contamination and a sequencing artifact. In a later analysis, a clonal expansion index for each public chain was calculated from normalized within-repertoire ranks of inferred template counts. A later analysis computed generation probabilities with a VDJ recombination model fitted to out-of-frame rearrangements, and checked the results against IGoR. A later analysis scored TCR-TCR, TCR-HLA and TCR-CMV co-occurrence with hypergeometric tests, applying a repertoire-size bias correction to TCR pairs. In a later analysis, false discovery rates were estimated by permuting HLA or CMV assignments 20 times. A later analysis grouped co-occurring TCRs with DBSCAN, adding TCRdist sequence similarity when clustering within HLA-allele-positive subsets. Co-occurrence clustering excluded repertoires with fewer than 30,000 or more than 120,000 public chains, plus five with anomalous nucleotide sharing. TCRdb took over this immuneACCESS table, retaining in-frame rearrangements with V and J assigned. Such tables are incomplete; in checked studies, under half of the missing clones stem from an unresolved V gene, and the remainder is unexplained. Clone size and V and J calls were adopted from that table, with D and trimming inferred from the DNA. The sample's table covers 100,000 to 150,000 clones. In total, the top ten clones hold about 1.5% of the sample.

As for this clone: No antigen is known for it.

From cysteine to phenylalanine, the CDR3 is 14 amino acids long. Kept here is only the CDR3 DNA, which spans 42 bases and is read in frame from base 1. The junction carries 18 bases between V and J, which are trimmed by 2 bases and 8 bases respectively. CDR1 and CDR2, looked up from the germline V gene (reference sequence), are GTSNPN and SVGIG. Sequencing was carried out using PBMCs. This receptor was obtained from a woman aged 40 to 50 in good health and CMV-seropositive. The V gene is TRBV30 and the J gene is TRBJ1-2, and possibly TRBD1, on 5 matching bases. The DNA reads as follows: TGTGCCTGGAGTAGCCAGGGAGATCGGGGGGGCTACACCTTC. This sequence encodes CAWSSQGDRGGYTF.